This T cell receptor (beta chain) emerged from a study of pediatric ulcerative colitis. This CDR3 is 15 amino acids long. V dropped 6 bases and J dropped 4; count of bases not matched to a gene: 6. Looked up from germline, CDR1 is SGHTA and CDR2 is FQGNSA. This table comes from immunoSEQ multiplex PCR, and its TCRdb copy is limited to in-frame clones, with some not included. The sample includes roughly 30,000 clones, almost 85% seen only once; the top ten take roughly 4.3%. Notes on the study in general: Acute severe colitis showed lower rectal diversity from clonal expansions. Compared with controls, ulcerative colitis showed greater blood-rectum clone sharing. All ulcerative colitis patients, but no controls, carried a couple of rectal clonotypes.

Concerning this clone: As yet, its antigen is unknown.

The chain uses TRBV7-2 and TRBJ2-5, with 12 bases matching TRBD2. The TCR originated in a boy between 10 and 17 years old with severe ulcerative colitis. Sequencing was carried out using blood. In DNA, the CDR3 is TGTGCCAGCAGTTCCCTAGCGGGGGGGCGAGAGACCCAGTACTTC. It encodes CASSSLAGGRETQYF.